These T cell receptor beta chains were read from a single sample in a study of blood T cell repertoires in COVID-19. Sequencing used immunoSEQ multiplex PCR; TCRdb keeps in-frame clones, though not all of them. This sample yields 200,000 to 300,000 clones, of which approximately 83% are seen a single time; less than 4% belongs to the top ten. The material sequenced was PBMCs or T cells enriched from blood (not recorded which). The receptors here all came from a woman between 40 and 55 years old with acute COVID-19. CDR3s include the opening cysteine and the closing phenylalanine or tryptophan. D genes are given only for firm matches. Where a row states a size, it is once, few, many or the class of an expanded clone; other rows omit it.

v_call	d_call	j_call	clone_size	cdr3_length	cdr3_aa	cdr3_nt
TRBV5-4	.	TRBJ2-1	.	12	CASSLTRGEQFF	TGTGCCAGCAGCCTAACCAGGGGTGAGCAGTTCTTC
TRBV11-3	TRBD2	TRBJ2-1	.	15	CASSLETSGAGGQFF	TGTGCCAGCAGCTTAGAAACTAGCGGAGCGGGCGGGCAGTTCTTC
TRBV3-1/TRBV3-2	.	TRBJ1-1	once	17	CASSQRSGRTSNTEAFF	TGTGCCAGCAGCCAACGGAGCGGGAGGACATCGAACACTGAAGCTTTCTTT
TRBV7-3	TRBD1	TRBJ1-1	.	15	CASSQQGMGNTEAFF	TGTGCCAGCAGCCAACAGGGGATGGGGAACACTGAAGCTTTCTTT
TRBV30	TRBD1	TRBJ1-3	.	15	CAWKNRQGDGNTIYF	TGTGCCTGGAAAAACCGACAGGGGGACGGAAACACCATATATTTT
TRBV19	.	TRBJ2-1	.	16	CASSIPRQVAYNEQFF	TGTGCCAGTAGTATCCCCAGGCAGGTCGCATACAATGAGCAGTTCTTC
TRBV4-1	.	TRBJ2-2	.	18	CASSQSLKGEANTGELFF	TGCGCCAGCAGCCAAAGTCTAAAGGGGGAAGCGAACACCGGGGAGCTGTTTTTT
TRBV9	.	TRBJ2-1	few	16	CASSVVPGAGSNEQFF	TGTGCCAGCAGCGTAGTGCCCGGTGCAGGAAGTAATGAGCAGTTCTTC
TRBV5-1	TRBD1	TRBJ2-1	.	14	CASSARTGYNEQFF	TGCGCCAGCAGCGCCCGGACAGGATACAATGAGCAGTTCTTC
TRBV18	TRBD1	TRBJ1-3	.	20	CASSLLSGTGDLSSGNTIYF	TGTGCCAGCTCACTACTATCCGGGACAGGGGACCTAAGCTCTGGAAACACCATATATTTT
TRBV27	.	TRBJ1-2	.	13	CASSLAGDYGYTF	TGTGCCAGCAGTTTGGCGGGTGACTATGGCTACACCTTC
TRBV21-1	.	TRBJ2-2	.	19	CASSKEGRLAGGPSGELFF	TGTGCCAGCAGCAAAGAGGGGAGACTAGCGGGAGGGCCGTCTGGGGAGCTGTTTTTT
TRBV7-2	TRBD2	TRBJ2-1	.	18	CASSLRLILAGLDNEQFF	TGTGCCAGCAGCTTACGTTTAATCCTAGCGGGTCTCGACAATGAGCAGTTCTTC
TRBV21-1	.	TRBJ2-2	.	14	CASSHRGDTGELFF	TGTGCCAGCAGCCACAGGGGGGACACCGGGGAGCTGTTTTTT
TRBV7-9	.	TRBJ2-7	.	15	CASSSGVGWGYEQYF	TGTGCCAGCAGCTCAGGGGTAGGGTGGGGGTACGAGCAGTACTTC
TRBV6-6	.	TRBJ1-2	.	15	CASSRHDTINYGYTF	TGTGCCAGCAGTCGTCATGACACGATTAACTATGGCTACACCTTC
TRBV5-1	TRBD2	TRBJ2-1	.	18	CASSLGLGTSGSGNEQFF	TGCGCCAGCAGCTTGGGTTTGGGGACTAGCGGGAGCGGCAATGAGCAGTTCTTC
TRBV18	TRBD1	TRBJ1-3	.	17	CASSPQVDRESGNTIYF	TGTGCCAGCTCACCACAAGTCGACAGGGAATCCGGAAACACCATATATTTT
TRBV29-1	.	TRBJ1-4	.	14	CSASSGATNEKLFF	TGCAGCGCCTCTTCGGGTGCAACTAATGAAAAACTGTTTTTT
TRBV4-1	TRBD1	TRBJ2-7	.	13	CASSHDRGYEQYF	TGCGCCAGCAGTCACGACAGGGGGTACGAGCAGTACTTC
TRBV27	TRBD2	TRBJ2-1	.	18	CASSHFVGGPSSYNEQFF	TGTGCCAGCAGTCACTTCGTGGGAGGGCCGAGCTCCTACAATGAGCAGTTCTTC
TRBV11-3	TRBD2	TRBJ2-2	once	17	CASSYGALAGNTGELFF	TGTGCCAGCAGTTACGGTGCCCTAGCGGGTAACACCGGGGAGCTGTTTTTT
TRBV5-1	TRBD1	TRBJ1-2	.	13	CASSSGQSYGYTF	TGCGCCAGCAGCTCGGGACAGTCGTATGGCTACACCTTC
TRBV7-2	TRBD2	TRBJ2-3	.	15	CASSIGLARADTQYF	TGTGCCAGCAGCATAGGACTAGCGAGGGCAGATACGCAGTATTTT
TRBV6-1	.	TRBJ2-2	.	15	CASSETWGGAGELFF	TGTGCCAGCAGTGAAACCTGGGGGGGCGCCGGGGAGCTGTTTTTT
TRBV19	.	TRBJ2-1	.	12	CATTTGYNEQFF	TGTGCCACTACGACAGGCTACAATGAGCAGTTCTTC
TRBV5-4	TRBD2	TRBJ2-2	.	15	CASSFLAGGPGELFF	TGTGCCAGCAGCTTTCTAGCGGGAGGCCCGGGGGAGCTGTTTTTT
TRBV7-6	.	TRBJ1-5	.	15	CASSLNTGILEAQHF	TGTGCCAGCAGCTTGAACACCGGGATTTTAGAGGCCCAGCATTTT
TRBV7-8	.	TRBJ2-1	.	15	CASSLKDRLYNEQFF	TGTGCCAGCAGCTTAAAGGACAGATTGTACAATGAGCAGTTCTTC
TRBV19	.	TRBJ1-5	.	16	CASSINPDYHNQPQHF	TGTGCCAGTAGTATCAACCCGGACTATCACAATCAGCCCCAGCATTTT
TRBV10-1	TRBD1	TRBJ1-1	many	11	CASGTGSEAFF	TGCGCCAGCGGGACAGGGTCTGAAGCTTTCTTT
TRBV5-1	.	TRBJ2-7	.	14	CASSLGASDDEQYF	TGCGCCAGCAGCTTGGGAGCGAGCGACGACGAGCAGTACTTC
TRBV5-1	TRBD2	TRBJ2-1	.	14	CASSLAGTGGEQFF	TGCGCCAGCAGCTTGGCGGGAACGGGGGGTGAGCAGTTCTTC
TRBV2	TRBD1	TRBJ1-4	.	14	CASSRGRGNEKLFF	TGTGCCAGCAGTAGGGGCAGGGGGAACGAAAAACTGTTTTTT
TRBV3-1/TRBV3-2	.	TRBJ1-1	.	14	CASSQDPVNTEAFF	TGTGCCAGCAGCCAAGATCCCGTGAACACTGAAGCTTTCTTT
TRBV3-1/TRBV3-2	.	TRBJ2-1	.	15	CASSQDFPVHNEQFF	TGTGCCAGCAGCCAAGATTTTCCCGTCCACAATGAGCAGTTCTTC
TRBV5-6	TRBD2	TRBJ2-7	once	15	CASSPGLAGRREQYF	TGTGCCAGCAGCCCCGGACTAGCGGGCCGTCGGGAGCAGTACTTC
TRBV19	.	TRBJ2-1	.	11	CASSSGIEQFF	TGTGCCAGTAGTTCGGGTATTGAGCAGTTCTTC
TRBV5-1	TRBD1	TRBJ2-1	.	15	CASSLRDRVDNEQFF	TGCGCCAGCAGCCTCCGGGACAGGGTCGACAATGAGCAGTTCTTC
TRBV5-1	TRBD1	TRBJ2-7	.	16	CASSLAPGQGMYEQYF	TGCGCCAGCAGCTTGGCCCCGGGACAGGGAATGTACGAGCAGTACTTC
TRBV24-1	TRBD1	TRBJ2-1	once	16	CATSDHRQGRNNEQFF	TGTGCCACCAGTGATCACCGACAGGGGAGGAACAATGAGCAGTTCTTC
TRBV2	.	TRBJ2-5	.	14	CASSEREAKETQYF	TGTGCCAGCAGTGAGCGGGAAGCTAAAGAGACCCAGTACTTC
TRBV6-6	.	TRBJ2-2	.	13	CASNIRGTGELFF	TGTGCCAGCAACATAAGAGGCACCGGGGAGCTGTTTTTT
TRBV9	.	TRBJ2-1	.	16	CASSVASGMFYNEQFF	TGTGCCAGCAGCGTAGCCTCGGGAATGTTTTACAATGAGCAGTTCTTC
TRBV2	.	TRBJ2-3	.	13	CASKRGSTDTQYF	TGTGCCAGCAAACGGGGGAGCACAGATACGCAGTATTTT
TRBV7-3	.	TRBJ2-1	.	16	CASSLLGGGGGNEQFF	TGTGCCAGCAGCCTCCTCGGGGGAGGGGGGGGCAATGAGCAGTTCTTC
TRBV6-1	.	TRBJ2-7	.	13	CASSEGSDREQYF	TGTGCCAGCAGTGAAGGTAGTGATCGCGAGCAGTACTTC
TRBV2	.	TRBJ1-4	.	15	CASSSRTATNEKLFF	TGTGCCAGCAGTAGTAGGACAGCAACTAATGAAAAACTGTTTTTT
TRBV3-1/TRBV3-2	.	TRBJ1-3	.	16	CASSLRTQRSGNTIYF	TGTGCCAGCAGCCTCAGGACACAACGCTCTGGAAACACCATATATTTT
TRBV19	.	TRBJ1-5	.	17	CASSMWSGMGHNQPQHF	TGTGCCAGTAGTATGTGGTCAGGGATGGGCCACAATCAGCCCCAGCATTTT
TRBV27	.	TRBJ1-4	few	16	CASSSTRSQAKKKLFF	TGTGCCAGCAGTTCCACCCGATCACAGGCCAAGAAAAAACTGTTTTTT